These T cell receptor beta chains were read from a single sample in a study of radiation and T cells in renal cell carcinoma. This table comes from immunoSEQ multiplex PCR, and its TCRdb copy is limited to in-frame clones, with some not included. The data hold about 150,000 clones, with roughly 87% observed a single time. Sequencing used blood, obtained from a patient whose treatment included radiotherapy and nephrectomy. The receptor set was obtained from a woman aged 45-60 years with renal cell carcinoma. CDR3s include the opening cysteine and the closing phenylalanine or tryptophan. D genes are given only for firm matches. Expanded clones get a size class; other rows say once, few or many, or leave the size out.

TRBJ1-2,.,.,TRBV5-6,TGTGCCAGCAGCTTGGGCCCCGGACCCTCAGGGTACTTC,CASSLGPGPSGYF
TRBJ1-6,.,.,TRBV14,TGTGCCAGCAGCCAAGATCTTACATTCTCACCCCTCCACTTT,CASSQDLTFSPLHF
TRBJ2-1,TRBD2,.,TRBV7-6,TGTGCCAGCAGTAGCGGGCCTAACCCCTACAATGAGCAGTTCTTC,CASSSGPNPYNEQFF
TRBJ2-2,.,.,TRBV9,TGTGCCAGCAGCGTAGTGGTTGGTGGCACCGGGGAGCTGTTTTTT,CASSVVVGGTGELFF
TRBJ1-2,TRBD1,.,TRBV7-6,TGTGCCAGCAGCTCACAAATGCCGGGACAGATTAACTATGGCTACACCTTC,CASSSQMPGQINYGYTF
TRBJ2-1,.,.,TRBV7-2,TGTGCCAGCAGCGTGGACTCCGGGGACTACAATGAGCAGTTCTTC,CASSVDSGDYNEQFF
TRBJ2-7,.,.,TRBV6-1,TGTGCCAGCAGTGAGGGACCAGGGGAGTACTACGAGCAGTACTTC,CASSEGPGEYYEQYF
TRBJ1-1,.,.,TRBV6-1,TGTGCCAGCAGGACGACGGTGAACACTGAAGCTTTCTTT,CASRTTVNTEAFF
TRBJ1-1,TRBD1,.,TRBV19,TGTGCCAGTAAGGCCCTCCGACAGGGCGATAAAGCTTTCTTT,CASKALRQGDKAFF
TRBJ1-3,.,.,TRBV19,TGTGCCAGTAGTACCTTCGGGGCAAAGCGGGCTGGAAACACCATATATTTT,CASSTFGAKRAGNTIYF
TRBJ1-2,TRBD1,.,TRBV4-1,TGCGCCAGCAGCCCTTTTGGGGACAGCCCCTACACCTTC,CASSPFGDSPYTF
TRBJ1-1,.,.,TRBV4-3,TGCGCCAGCAGCCGGGACCCCCCTGGGGACGGGGTGAACACTGAAGCTTTCTTT,CASSRDPPGDGVNTEAFF
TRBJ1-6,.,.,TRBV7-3,TGTGCCAGCAGCTTAGAAGGGGCAGGATCACCCCTCCACTTT,CASSLEGAGSPLHF
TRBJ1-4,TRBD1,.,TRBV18,TGTGCCAGCTCCTCCGGGACAGGACGTGAAAAACTGTTTTTT,CASSSGTGREKLFF
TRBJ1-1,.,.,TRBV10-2,TGCGCCAGCAGTGAGTTGGGGACTGAAGCTTTCTTT,CASSELGTEAFF
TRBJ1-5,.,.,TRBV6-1,TGTGCCAGCAGTGATGGTCGGCCCCAGCATTTT,CASSDGRPQHF
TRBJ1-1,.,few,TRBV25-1,TGTGCCAGCAGTGGCCCAAGGAGGACTAAAGACACTGAAGCTTTCTTT,CASSGPRRTKDTEAFF
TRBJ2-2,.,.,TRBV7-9,TGTGCCAGCAGCTTAACCGGGCAGGCGACCGGGGAGCTGTTTTTT,CASSLTGQATGELFF
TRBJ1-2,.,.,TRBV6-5,TGTGCCAGCAGCCGCTCTCAGGATGGCTACACCTTC,CASSRSQDGYTF
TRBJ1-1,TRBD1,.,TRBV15,TGTGCCACCAGCAGATTAGGACAGGGTGACACTGAAGCTTTCTTT,CATSRLGQGDTEAFF
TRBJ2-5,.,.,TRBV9,TGTGCCAGCAGCGTAAACCTCCACCAAGAGACCCAGTACTTC,CASSVNLHQETQYF
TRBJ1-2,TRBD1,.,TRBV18,TGTGCCAGCTCACCACCGGGACAGGGCTATGGCTACACCTTC,CASSPPGQGYGYTF
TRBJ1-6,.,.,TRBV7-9,TGTGCCAGCAGCCCGGACAGTTATAATTCACCCCTCCACTTT,CASSPDSYNSPLHF
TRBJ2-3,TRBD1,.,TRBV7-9,TGTGCCAGCAGAGGACAGGGGAGGACAGATACGCAGTATTTT,CASRGQGRTDTQYF
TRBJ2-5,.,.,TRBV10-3,TGTGCCATCAGTGAGTTCGAGACCCAGTACTTC,CAISEFETQYF
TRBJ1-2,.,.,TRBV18,TGTGCCAGCTCACCGCCGGCCGGAACTAACTATGGCTACACCTTC,CASSPPAGTNYGYTF
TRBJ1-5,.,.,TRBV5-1,TGCGCCAGCAGCCGAGACGGAGGGGATCAGCCCCAGCATTTT,CASSRDGGDQPQHF
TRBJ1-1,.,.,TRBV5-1,TGCGCCAGCAGCTTTTCGGGGACAACCACTGAAGCTTTCTTT,CASSFSGTTTEAFF
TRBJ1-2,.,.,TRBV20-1,TGCAGTGCTAGAGTCGGATATGGCTACACCTTC,CSARVGYGYTF
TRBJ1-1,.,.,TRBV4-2,TGTGCCAGCAGCCAAGATGGGGGCTACACTGAAGCTTTCTTT,CASSQDGGYTEAFF
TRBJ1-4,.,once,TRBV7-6,TGTGCCAGCAGCTTAGCAGGGTTAGGAAGGTATACTAATGAAAAACTGTTTTTT,CASSLAGLGRYTNEKLFF
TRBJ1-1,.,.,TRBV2,TGTGCCAGCAAGAGTTTCGCGAACACTGAAGCTTTCTTT,CASKSFANTEAFF
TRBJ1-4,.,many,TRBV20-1,TGCAGTGCAGGGGTAAACGAAAAACTGTTTTTT,CSAGVNEKLFF
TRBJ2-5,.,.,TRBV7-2,TGTGCCAGCAGCTTAATCGGGGGGCGAGAGACCCAGTACTTC,CASSLIGGRETQYF
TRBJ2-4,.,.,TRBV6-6,TGTGCCAGCAGTTACTCAGGGGGGGAAAGGATCCAGTACTTC,CASSYSGGERIQYF
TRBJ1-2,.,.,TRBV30,TGTGCCTGTAACCTGAAACCCTCTAACTATGGCTACACCTTC,CACNLKPSNYGYTF
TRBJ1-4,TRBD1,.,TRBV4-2,TGTGCCAGCAGCCCAAGTTCTCGACAGGGAGTTGAAAAACTGTTTTTT,CASSPSSRQGVEKLFF
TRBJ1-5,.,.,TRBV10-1,TGCGCCAGCAGTCTAGGAATGGGTCAGCCCCAGCATTTT,CASSLGMGQPQHF
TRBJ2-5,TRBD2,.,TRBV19,TGTGCCAGTAACCCCCAAGCGGGGGCCATCCAAGAGACCCAGTACTTC,CASNPQAGAIQETQYF
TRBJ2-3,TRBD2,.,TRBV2,TGTGCCAGCAGTGGAAAGCGGGGGGGCACAGATACGCAGTATTTT,CASSGKRGGTDTQYF
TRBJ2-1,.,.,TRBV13,TGTGCCACCTCGGAGGGATACGGGCAGTTCTTC,CATSEGYGQFF
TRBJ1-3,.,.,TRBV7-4,TGTGCCAGCAGCCCCTCAGACAGCTCTGGAAACACCATATATTTT,CASSPSDSSGNTIYF
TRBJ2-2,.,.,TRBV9,TGTGCCAGCAGCGTAGCTGCGGGGGCGTCCACCGGGGAGCTGTTTTTT,CASSVAAGASTGELFF
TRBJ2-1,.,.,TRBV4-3,TGCGCCAGCAGGGGGGCGAATAATGAGCAGTTCTTC,CASRGANNEQFF
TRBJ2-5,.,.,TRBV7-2,TGTGCCAGCAGCTTAGCCCTGGTGCTGGGCCAAGAGACCCAGTACTTC,CASSLALVLGQETQYF
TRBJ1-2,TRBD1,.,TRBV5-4,TGTGCCAGCAGCTTGGAGGGGGCTAGGAACTATGGCTACACCTTC,CASSLEGARNYGYTF
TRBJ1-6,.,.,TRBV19,TGTGCCACCGCTTTTGACCAGGGGAAGGGTTCACCCCTCCACTTT,CATAFDQGKGSPLHF
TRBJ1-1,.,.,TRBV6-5,TGTGCCAGCAGTCCCGCGACAGTCCCCAACACTGAAGCTTTCTTT,CASSPATVPNTEAFF
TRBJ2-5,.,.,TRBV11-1,TGTGCCAGCAGCCCGGACAGAGGAGAGACCCAGTACTTC,CASSPDRGETQYF
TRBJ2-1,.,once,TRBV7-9,TGTGCCAGCAGCACCGACGGTTTTCGAGGGCAGTTCTTC,CASSTDGFRGQFF
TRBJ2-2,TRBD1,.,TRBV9,TGTGCCAGCAGCGTAGCTAGGGGACAGGTTTCCCCAAAGGGCACCGGGGAGCTGTTTTTT,CASSVARGQVSPKGTGELFF
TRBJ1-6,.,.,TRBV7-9,TGTGCCAGCCGACGTCCGGACTCACCCCTCCACTTT,CASRRPDSPLHF
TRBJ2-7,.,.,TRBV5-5,TGTGCCAGCAAGGACCAACTGGGTGCCTACGAGCAGTACTTC,CASKDQLGAYEQYF
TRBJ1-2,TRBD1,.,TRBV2,TGTGCCAGCAGTAGACAGGGTTCCAACTATGGCTACACCTTC,CASSRQGSNYGYTF
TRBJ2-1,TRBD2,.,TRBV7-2,TGTGCCAGCAGCTTAGTTCGACTAGCGGGGGGGCCACTGGATGAGCAGTTCTTC,CASSLVRLAGGPLDEQFF